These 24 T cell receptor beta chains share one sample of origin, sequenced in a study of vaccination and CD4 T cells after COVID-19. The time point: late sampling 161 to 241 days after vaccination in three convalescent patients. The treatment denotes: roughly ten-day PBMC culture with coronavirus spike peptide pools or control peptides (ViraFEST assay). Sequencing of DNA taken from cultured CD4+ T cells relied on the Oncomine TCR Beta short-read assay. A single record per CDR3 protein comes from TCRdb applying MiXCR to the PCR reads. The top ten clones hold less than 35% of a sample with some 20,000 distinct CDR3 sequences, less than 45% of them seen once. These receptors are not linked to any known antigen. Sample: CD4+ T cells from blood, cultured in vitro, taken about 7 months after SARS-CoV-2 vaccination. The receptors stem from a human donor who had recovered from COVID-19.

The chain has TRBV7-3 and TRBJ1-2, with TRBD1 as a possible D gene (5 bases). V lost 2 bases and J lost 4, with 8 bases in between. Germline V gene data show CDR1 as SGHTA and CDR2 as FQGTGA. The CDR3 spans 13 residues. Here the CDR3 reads CASSLGGGYGYTF. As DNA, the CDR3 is TGTGCCAGCAGCTTAGGGGGGGGCTATGGCTACACCTTC.

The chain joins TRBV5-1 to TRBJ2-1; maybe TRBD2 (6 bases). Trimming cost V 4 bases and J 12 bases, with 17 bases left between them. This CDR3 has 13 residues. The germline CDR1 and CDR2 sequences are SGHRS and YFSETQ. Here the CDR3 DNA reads TGCGCCAGCAGCACACCGGAGGGCCTGGGGCAGTTCTTC. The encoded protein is CASSTPEGLGQFF.

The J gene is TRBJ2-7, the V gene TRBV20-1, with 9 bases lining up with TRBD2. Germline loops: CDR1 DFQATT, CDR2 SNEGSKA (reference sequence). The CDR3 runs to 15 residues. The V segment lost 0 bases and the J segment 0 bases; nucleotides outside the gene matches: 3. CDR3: CSARDSAGGSYEQYF. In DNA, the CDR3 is TGCAGTGCTAGAGACTCAGCGGGGGGCTCCTACGAGCAGTACTTC.

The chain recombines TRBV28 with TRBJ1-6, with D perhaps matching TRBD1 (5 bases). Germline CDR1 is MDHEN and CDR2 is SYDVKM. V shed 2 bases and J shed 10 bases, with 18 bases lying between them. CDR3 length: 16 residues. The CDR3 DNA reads TGTGCCAGCAGTTTAATCGGGGCCGAAGGGGACTCACCCCTCCACTTT. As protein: CASSLIGAEGDSPLHF.

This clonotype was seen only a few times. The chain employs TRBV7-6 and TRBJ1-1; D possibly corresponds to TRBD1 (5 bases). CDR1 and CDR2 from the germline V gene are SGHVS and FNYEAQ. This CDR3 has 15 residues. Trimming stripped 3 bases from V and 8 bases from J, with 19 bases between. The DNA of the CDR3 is TGTGCCAGCAGCTTGTGGCCCGGATCGACAGCCGAAGCTTTCTTT. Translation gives CASSLWPGSTAEAFF.

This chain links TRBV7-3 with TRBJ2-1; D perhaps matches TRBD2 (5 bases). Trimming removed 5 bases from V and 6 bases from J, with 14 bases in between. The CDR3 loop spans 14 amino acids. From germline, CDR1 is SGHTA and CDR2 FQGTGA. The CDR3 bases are TGTGCCAGCAGCCTACTCGGGGTTCCCAATGAGCAGTTCTTC. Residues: CASSLLGVPNEQFF.

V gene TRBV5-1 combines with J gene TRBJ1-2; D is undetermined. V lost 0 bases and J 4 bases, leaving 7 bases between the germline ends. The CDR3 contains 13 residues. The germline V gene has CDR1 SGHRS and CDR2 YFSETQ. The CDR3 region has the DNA TGCGCCAGCAGCTTGGATGGTCGCTATGGCTACACCTTC. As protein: CASSLDGRYGYTF. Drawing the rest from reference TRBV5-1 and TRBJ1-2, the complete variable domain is KAGVTQTPRYLIKTRGQQVTLSCSPISGHRSVSWYQQTPGQGLQFLFEYFSETQRNKGNFPGRFSGRQFSNSRSEMNVSTLELGDSALYLCASSLDGRYGYTFGSGTRLTVV.

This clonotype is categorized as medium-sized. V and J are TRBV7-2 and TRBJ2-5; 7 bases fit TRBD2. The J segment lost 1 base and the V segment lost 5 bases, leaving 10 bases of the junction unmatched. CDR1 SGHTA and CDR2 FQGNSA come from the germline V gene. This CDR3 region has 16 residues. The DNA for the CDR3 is TGTGCCAGCAGCCCTCTCTCTAGCGGCCCCCAAGAGACCCAGTACTTC. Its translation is CASSPLSSGPQETQYF. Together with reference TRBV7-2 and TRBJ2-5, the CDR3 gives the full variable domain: GAGVSQSPSNKVTEKGKDVELRCDPISGHTALYWYRQSLGQGLEFLIYFQGNSAPDKSGLPSDRFSAERTGGSVSTLTIQRTQQEDSAVYLCASSPLSSGPQETQYFGPGTRLLVL.

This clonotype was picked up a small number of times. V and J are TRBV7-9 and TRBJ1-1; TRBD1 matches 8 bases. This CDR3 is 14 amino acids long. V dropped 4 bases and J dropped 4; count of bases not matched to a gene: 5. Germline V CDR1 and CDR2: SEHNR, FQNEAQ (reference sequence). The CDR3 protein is CASSWTGRGTEAFF. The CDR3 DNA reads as TGTGCCAGCAGCTGGACAGGGAGGGGCACTGAAGCTTTCTTT.

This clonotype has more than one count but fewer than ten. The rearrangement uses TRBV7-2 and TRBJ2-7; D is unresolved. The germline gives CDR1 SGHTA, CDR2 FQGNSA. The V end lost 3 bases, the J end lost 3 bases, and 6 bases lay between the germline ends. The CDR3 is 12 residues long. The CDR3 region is CASSFTNYEQYF. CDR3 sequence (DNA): TGTGCCAGCAGCTTTACCAACTACGAGCAGTACTTC.

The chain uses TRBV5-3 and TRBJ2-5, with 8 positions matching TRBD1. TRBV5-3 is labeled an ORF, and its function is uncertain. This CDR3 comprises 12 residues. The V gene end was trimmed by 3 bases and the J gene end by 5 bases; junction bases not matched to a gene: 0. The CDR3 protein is CARSWDRETQYF. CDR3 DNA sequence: TGTGCCAGAAGCTGGGACAGGGAGACCCAGTACTTC.

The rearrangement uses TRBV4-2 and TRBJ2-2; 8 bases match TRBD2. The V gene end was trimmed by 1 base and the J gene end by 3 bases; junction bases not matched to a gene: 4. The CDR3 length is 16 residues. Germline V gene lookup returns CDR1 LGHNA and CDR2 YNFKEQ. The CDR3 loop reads CASSQGGGTHTGELFF. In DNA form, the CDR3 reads TGTGCCAGCAGCCAAGGCGGGGGGACCCACACCGGGGAGCTGTTTTTT.

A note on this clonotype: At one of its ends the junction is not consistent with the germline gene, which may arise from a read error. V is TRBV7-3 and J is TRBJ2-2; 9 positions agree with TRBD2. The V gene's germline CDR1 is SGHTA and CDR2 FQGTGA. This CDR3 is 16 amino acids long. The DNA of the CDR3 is TGTGCCAGCAGCCCCGACCCTAGCGGGAACACCGGGGAGCCGTTTTTT. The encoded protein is CASSPDPSGNTGEPFF.

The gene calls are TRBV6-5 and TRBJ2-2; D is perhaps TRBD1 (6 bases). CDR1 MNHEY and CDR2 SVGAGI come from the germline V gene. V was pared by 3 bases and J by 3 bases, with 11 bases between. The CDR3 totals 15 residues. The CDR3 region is CASSYRDTYTGELFF. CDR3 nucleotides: TGTGCCAGCAGTTATCGGGACACTTACACCGGGGAGCTGTTTTTT.

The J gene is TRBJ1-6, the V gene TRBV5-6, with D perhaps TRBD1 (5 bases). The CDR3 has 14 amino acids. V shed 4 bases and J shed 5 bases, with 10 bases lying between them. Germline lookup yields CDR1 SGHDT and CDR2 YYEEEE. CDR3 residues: CASSPDTHNSPLHF. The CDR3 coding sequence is TGTGCCAGCAGCCCGGACACCCATAATTCACCCCTCCACTTT.

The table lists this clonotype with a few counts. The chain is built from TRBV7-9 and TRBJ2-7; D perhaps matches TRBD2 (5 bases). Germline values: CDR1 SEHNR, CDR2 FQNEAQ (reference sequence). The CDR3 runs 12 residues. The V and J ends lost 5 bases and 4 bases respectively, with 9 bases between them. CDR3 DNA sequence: TGTGCCAGCAGCACTAGTTCTTACGAGCAGTACTTC. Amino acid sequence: CASSTSSYEQYF.

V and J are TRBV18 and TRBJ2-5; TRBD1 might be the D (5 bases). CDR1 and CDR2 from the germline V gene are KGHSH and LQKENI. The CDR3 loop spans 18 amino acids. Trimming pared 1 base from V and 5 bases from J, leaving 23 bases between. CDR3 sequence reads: CASSPQSQDIGSGETQYF. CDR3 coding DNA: TGTGCCAGCTCACCACAGAGTCAGGACATCGGGTCCGGGGAGACCCAGTACTTC.

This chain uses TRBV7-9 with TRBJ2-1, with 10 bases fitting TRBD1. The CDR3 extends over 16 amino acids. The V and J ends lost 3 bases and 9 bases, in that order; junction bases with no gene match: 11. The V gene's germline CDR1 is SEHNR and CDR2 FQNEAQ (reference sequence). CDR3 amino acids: CASSLAYRQGASEQFF. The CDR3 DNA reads TGTGCCAGCAGCTTGGCTTATCGACAGGGGGCGAGTGAGCAGTTCTTC.

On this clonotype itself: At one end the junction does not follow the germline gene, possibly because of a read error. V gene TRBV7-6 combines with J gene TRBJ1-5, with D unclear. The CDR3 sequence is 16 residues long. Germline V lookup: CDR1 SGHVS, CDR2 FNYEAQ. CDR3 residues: CASSPSNSYSNQPQHF. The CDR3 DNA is TGTGCTAGCAGCCCCAGCAACAGTTATAGCAATCAGCCCCAGCATTTT.

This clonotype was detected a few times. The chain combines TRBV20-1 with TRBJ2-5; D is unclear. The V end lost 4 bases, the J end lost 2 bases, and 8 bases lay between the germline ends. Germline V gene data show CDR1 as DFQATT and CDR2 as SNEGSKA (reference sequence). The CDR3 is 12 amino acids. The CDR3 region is CSAKPQQETQYF. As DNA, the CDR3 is TGCAGTGCTAAGCCCCAACAAGAGACCCAGTACTTC.

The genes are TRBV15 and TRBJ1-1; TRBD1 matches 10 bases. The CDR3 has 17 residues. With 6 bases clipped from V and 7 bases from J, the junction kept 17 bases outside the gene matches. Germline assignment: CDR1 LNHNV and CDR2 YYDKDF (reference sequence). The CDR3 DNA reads TGTGCCACCAGTCCACGAACCGGGACAGGGGTTAAGGATGAAGCTTTCTTT. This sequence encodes CATSPRTGTGVKDEAFF.

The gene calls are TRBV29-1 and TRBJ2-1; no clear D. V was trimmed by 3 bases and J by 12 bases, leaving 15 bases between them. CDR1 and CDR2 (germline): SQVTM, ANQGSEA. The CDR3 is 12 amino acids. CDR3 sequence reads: CSVDHLTVGQFF. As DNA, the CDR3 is TGCAGCGTTGATCACCTGACGGTGGGGCAGTTCTTC.

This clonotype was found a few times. This CDR3 reads CSARDAGGQQPQHF. For the CDR3, the DNA is TGCAGTGCTAGAGACGCAGGGGGCCAACAGCCCCAGCATTTT. The J gene is TRBJ1-5, the V gene TRBV20-1, with 8 nucleotides matching TRBD1. CDR3 size: 14 residues. CDR1 and CDR2 (germline): DFQATT, SNEGSKA (reference sequence). Unmatched junction bases numbered 5, after V lost 0 bases and J lost 7 bases.

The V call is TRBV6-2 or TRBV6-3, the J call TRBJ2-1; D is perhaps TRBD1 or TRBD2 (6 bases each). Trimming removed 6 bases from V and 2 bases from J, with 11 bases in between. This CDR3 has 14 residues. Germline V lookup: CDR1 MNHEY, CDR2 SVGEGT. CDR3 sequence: CASREGGPYNEQFF. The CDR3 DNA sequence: TGTGCCAGCAGAGAAGGGGGGCCCTACAATGAGCAGTTCTTC.